This T cell receptor (beta chain) was sequenced during a study of blood T cell repertoires in COVID-19. Background on the study: Acute and convalescent COVID-19 samples came from the United States, Italy and Spain. PBMCs, B-cell-depleted T cells, or T cells were the source of the cDNA or gDNA that made up the material.

The germline V gene has CDR1 SGHDT and CDR2 YYEEEE. V was clipped by 4 bases and J by 4 bases, with 17 bases between them. The CDR3 is 15 residues long. Original analysis: For nucleated cells, counts were estimated from reference gene primer amplification. Data came from immunoSEQ multiplex PCR; TCRdb stores just in-frame clones and leaves some out. The V and J calls and clone size were taken over from that table, and D and trimming were inferred from the DNA. The data contain 350,000 or so clones, 90% of them singletons. This receptor was obtained from a young man with active or convalescent COVID-19. Sequenced sample: peripheral blood. This chain joins TRBV5-6 and TRBJ1-1; no clear D. The chain's CDR3 is CASSLGLLGGTEAFF. In DNA form, the CDR3 reads TGTGCCAGCAGCCTCGGGCTTTTGGGAGGCACTGAAGCTTTCTTT.